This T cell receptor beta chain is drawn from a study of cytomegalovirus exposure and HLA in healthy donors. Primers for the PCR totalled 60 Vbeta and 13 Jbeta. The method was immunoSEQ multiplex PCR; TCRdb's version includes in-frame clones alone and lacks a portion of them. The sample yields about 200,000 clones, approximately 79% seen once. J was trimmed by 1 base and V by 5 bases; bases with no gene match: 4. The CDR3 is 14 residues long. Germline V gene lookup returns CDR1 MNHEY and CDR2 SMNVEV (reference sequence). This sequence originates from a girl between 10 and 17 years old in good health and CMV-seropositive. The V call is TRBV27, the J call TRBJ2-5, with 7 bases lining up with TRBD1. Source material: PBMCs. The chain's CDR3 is CASSRPGGQETQYF. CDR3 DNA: TGTGCCAGCAGTCGCCCAGGGGGCCAAGAGACCCAGTACTTC.